This T cell receptor (beta chain) appears in the sequencing data of a study of identical twins. From the 5' RACE reads, TCRdb called clonotypes with MiXCR, one entry per CDR3 protein. This sample carries around 680,000 distinct CDR3 sequences, more than 6.5% of them seen once, and the ten largest clones take around 0.98%. Ten or more counts support this clonotype. The same data also contributed to another study, on yellow fever vaccine responses in identical twins.

The sequenced material came from PBMCs. The TCR was taken from a woman under 30 in good health.

CDR3 nucleotide sequence: TGTGCCAGCAGTAGACTAGCGGGATGGATTAATGAGCAGTTCTTC. As protein: CASSRLAGWINEQFF. This chain connects TRBV6-2 or TRBV6-3 to TRBJ2-1; 11 positions match TRBD2. The CDR3 spans 15 residues. The germline V gene has CDR1 MNHEY and CDR2 SVGEGT. V lost 5 bases and J lost 7; bases outside the gene matches: 7.